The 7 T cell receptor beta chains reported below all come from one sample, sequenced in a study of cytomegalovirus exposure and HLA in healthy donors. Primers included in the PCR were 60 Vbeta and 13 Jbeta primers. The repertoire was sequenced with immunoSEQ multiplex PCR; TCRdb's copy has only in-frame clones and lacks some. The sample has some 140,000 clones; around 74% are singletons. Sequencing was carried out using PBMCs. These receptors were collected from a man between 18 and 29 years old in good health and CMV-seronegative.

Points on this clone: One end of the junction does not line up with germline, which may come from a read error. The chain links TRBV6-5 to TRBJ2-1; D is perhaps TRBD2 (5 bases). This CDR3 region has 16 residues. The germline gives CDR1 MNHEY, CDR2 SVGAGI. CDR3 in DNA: TGTGCCAGCAGTCACTCAAGGTGGACGGGGTACAATGAGCAGTTCTTC. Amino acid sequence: CASSHSRWTGYNEQFF.

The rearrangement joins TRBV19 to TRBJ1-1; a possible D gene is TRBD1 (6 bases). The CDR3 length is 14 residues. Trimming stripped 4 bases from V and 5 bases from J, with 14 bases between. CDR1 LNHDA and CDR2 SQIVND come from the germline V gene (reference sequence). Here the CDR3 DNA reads TGTGCCAGTAGTACCTTAATTGGGACAACTGAAGCTTTCTTT. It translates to CASSTLIGTTEAFF.

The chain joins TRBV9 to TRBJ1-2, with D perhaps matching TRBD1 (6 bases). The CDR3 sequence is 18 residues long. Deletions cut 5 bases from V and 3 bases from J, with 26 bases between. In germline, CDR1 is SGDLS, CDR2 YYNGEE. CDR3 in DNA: TGTGCCAGCAGTAGTAGGGGGGGTCCGACCGGGGAGGACTATGGCTACACCTTC. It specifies CASSSRGGPTGEDYGYTF.

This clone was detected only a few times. The CDR3 DNA follows: TGTGCCAGTAAGTTTGCGTCCAGACAGGGATGGTCTGAAGCTTTCTTT. Translation: CASKFASRQGWSEAFF. The rearrangement uses TRBV19 and TRBJ1-1; the match to TRBD1 covers 7 bases. CDR1 and CDR2 from the germline V gene are LNHDA and SQIVND (reference sequence). Trimming cost V 7 bases and J 6 bases; bases outside gene matches: 17. The CDR3 loop spans 16 amino acids.

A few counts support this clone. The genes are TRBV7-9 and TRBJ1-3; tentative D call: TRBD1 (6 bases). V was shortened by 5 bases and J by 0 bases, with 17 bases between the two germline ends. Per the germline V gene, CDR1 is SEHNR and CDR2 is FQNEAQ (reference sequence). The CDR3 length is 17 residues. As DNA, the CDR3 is TGTGCCAGCAGCCCCTGGACAGTTCGATCCTCTGGAAACACCATATATTTT. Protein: CASSPWTVRSSGNTIYF. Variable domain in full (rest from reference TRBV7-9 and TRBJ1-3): DTGVSQNPRHKITKRGQNVTFRCDPISEHNRLYWYRQTLGQGPEFLTYFQNEAQLEKSRLLSDRFSAERPKGSFSTLEIQRTEQGDSAMYLCASSPWTVRSSGNTIYFGEGSWLTVV.

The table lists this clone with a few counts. CDR3 in amino acids: CASSVAGTQPGETQYF. CDR3 nucleotide sequence: TGTGCCAGCAGCGTAGCTGGGACTCAGCCTGGGGAGACCCAGTACTTC. The chain carries TRBV9 and TRBJ2-5; D possibly corresponds to TRBD2 (6 bases). With 0 bases removed from V and 5 bases from J, the gap between germline ends came to 17 bases. Germline CDR1 reads SGDLS; CDR2 reads YYNGEE. The CDR3 is made up of 16 amino acids.

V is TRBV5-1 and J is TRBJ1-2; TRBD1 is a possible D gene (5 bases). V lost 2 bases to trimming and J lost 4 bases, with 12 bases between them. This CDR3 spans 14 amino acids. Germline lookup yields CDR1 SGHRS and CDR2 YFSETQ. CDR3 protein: CASSFLDTSYGYTF. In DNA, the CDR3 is TGCGCCAGCAGCTTTCTGGACACGAGCTATGGCTACACCTTC.